Each of the 32 T cell receptor beta chains below was sequenced from the same sample in a study of OX40 agonist ivuxolimab in advanced cancers. The method was the immunoSEQ multiplex PCR assay. TCRdb limited this immuneACCESS table to in-frame rearrangements with V and J called. A share of clones is missing; checked studies link under half to unresolved V genes, and the rest is unexplained. The sample profile shows some 63,000 clones; 85% to 95% of them were found once. In total, the top ten clones hold 15% to 20% of the sample. The input for sequencing was CD4+ or CD8+ T cells sorted from blood, taken in a trial of the OX40 agonist ivuxolimab. The receptors stem from an adult with an advanced solid tumor such as melanoma, head and neck, liver or kidney cancer.

This clone was counted only a few times. The CDR3: CASSADRSVATEAFF. DNA of the CDR3: TGCGCCAGCAGCGCGGACAGGTCGGTTGCCACTGAAGCTTTCTTT. This chain links TRBV5-1 with TRBJ1-1; 7 nucleotides align to TRBD1. V lost 4 bases, J lost 4 bases, and 10 bases stayed unmatched. The CDR3 has 15 amino acids. Germline V CDR1 and CDR2: SGHRS, YFSETQ.

This clone was detected ten times or more. The chain carries TRBV19 and TRBJ1-2, with D perhaps matching TRBD1 (6 bases). CDR3 length: 12 residues. V lost 3 bases, J lost 8 bases, and 10 bases lay in between. Germline V gene lookup returns CDR1 LNHDA and CDR2 SQIVND (reference sequence). CDR3 DNA: TGTGCCAGTAGTATTTCAGGGGACGGCTACACCTTC. Amino acids: CASSISGDGYTF. Supplemented by reference TRBV19 and TRBJ1-2, the full variable domain reads DGGITQSPKYLFRKEGQNVTLSCEQNLNHDAMYWYRQDPGQGLRLIYYSQIVNDFQKGDIAEGYSVSREKKESFPLTVTSAQKNPTAFYLCASSISGDGYTFGSGTRLTVV.

The V call is TRBV9, the J call TRBJ2-7; 8 bases are shared with TRBD1. The CDR3 has 15 amino acids. Per germline, CDR1 SGDLS and CDR2 YYNGEE. V lost 3 bases, J lost 4 bases, and 9 bases stayed unmatched. CDR3 in DNA: TGTGCCAGCAGCGCAACAGGGGGATCCTCTTACGAGCAGTACTTC. Protein sequence: CASSATGGSSYEQYF.

The rearrangement uses TRBV9 and TRBJ2-7; 10 nucleotides line up with TRBD1. The CDR3 is 18 amino acids. The junction had 10 bases not matched to a gene; V was cut back by 1 base and J by 0 bases. Looked up from germline, CDR1 is SGDLS and CDR2 is YYNGEE. CDR3 region: CASSVHRDRGDYSYEQYF. Written as DNA, the CDR3 is TGTGCCAGCAGCGTACACCGGGACAGGGGCGACTACTCCTACGAGCAGTACTTC. Complete variable domain (other parts from reference TRBV9 and TRBJ2-7): DSGVTQTPKHLITATGQRVTLRCSPRSGDLSVYWYQQSLDQGLQFLIQYYNGEERAKGNILERFSAQQFPDLHSELNLSSLELGDSALYFCASSVHRDRGDYSYEQYFGPGTRLTVT.

The chain recombines TRBV28 with TRBJ1-3, with D perhaps TRBD1 (6 bases). The CDR3 is 17 residues long. Trimming shortened V by 5 bases and J by 0 bases, and 17 bases separated the two germline ends. CDR1 and CDR2 from the germline V gene are MDHEN and SYDVKM. The CDR3: CASSPSRDTFSGNTIYF. CDR3 coding DNA: TGTGCCAGCAGTCCCTCCCGGGACACTTTCTCTGGAAACACCATATATTTT.

The gene calls are TRBV19 and TRBJ2-1; 12 nucleotides match TRBD2. The CDR3 contains 14 residues. Germline lookup yields CDR1 LNHDA and CDR2 SQIVND (reference sequence). Trimming removed 4 bases from V and 8 bases from J; junction bases left unmatched: 3. The CDR3 loop is CASSRTSGMYEQFF. The CDR3 nucleotides are TGTGCCAGTAGTAGGACTAGCGGGATGTATGAGCAGTTCTTC.

The chain links TRBV7-9 to TRBJ2-7; 7 nucleotides line up with TRBD2. Germline V lookup: CDR1 SEHNR, CDR2 FQNEAQ (reference sequence). This CDR3 is 15 amino acids long. Trimming at V came to 4 bases and at J to 6 bases, leaving 12 bases not matched to a gene. CDR3 sequence reads: CASSSVVGGEGEQYF. The CDR3 DNA follows: TGTGCCAGCAGCTCGGTAGTCGGAGGGGAGGGCGAGCAGTACTTC.

A note on this clone: A read error may produce the germline difference seen at one junction end. This chain connects TRBV7-7 to TRBJ1-2, with D unresolved. The CDR3 spans 13 residues. CDR1 SSHAT and CDR2 FNYEAQ come from the germline V gene (reference sequence). CDR3 DNA sequence: TGTGCTAGCAGCTGCTTTGATAACTATGGCTACACCTTC. It translates to CASSCFDNYGYTF.

V usage is TRBV29-1 and J usage is TRBJ2-1; 9 bases align to TRBD1. CDR3 length equals 12 residues. The V segment lost 6 bases and the J segment 8 bases; nucleotides outside the gene matches: 5. Germline CDR1 SQVTM, CDR2 ANQGSEA. CDR3 nucleotide sequence: TGCAGCGTGGGGACAGGGTGGGATGAGCAGTTCTTC. As protein: CSVGTGWDEQFF.

The genes are TRBV6-4 and TRBJ1-1; TRBD1 matches 8 bases. Trimming removed 6 bases from V and 5 bases from J; junction bases left unmatched: 8. The germline V gene encodes CDR1 MRHNA and CDR2 SNTAGT. The CDR3 is 14 residues long. The CDR3 loop reads CASRAGQGKTEAFF. CDR3 bases: TGTGCCAGCAGGGCCGGACAGGGTAAAACTGAAGCTTTCTTT.

V gene TRBV5-6 combines with J gene TRBJ1-2; 8 bases agree with TRBD1. The V segment lost 3 bases and the J segment 4 bases; nucleotides outside the gene matches: 2. The CDR3 sequence is 13 residues long. CDR1 SGHDT and CDR2 YYEEEE come from the germline V gene. CDR3 in amino acids: CASSSDRVYGYTF. The CDR3 DNA follows: TGTGCCAGCAGCTCGGACAGGGTCTATGGCTACACCTTC.

The V and J genes are TRBV5-6 and TRBJ2-1, with D possibly called TRBD1 or TRBD2 (5 bases each). The V gene lost 0 bases and the J gene lost 3 bases, with 10 bases spanning the gap. Germline V lookup: CDR1 SGHDT, CDR2 YYEEEE. This CDR3 has 15 amino acids. CDR3 amino acids: CASSLEGSHYNEQFF. CDR3 nucleotides: TGTGCCAGCAGCTTGGAGGGGAGTCACTACAATGAGCAGTTCTTC.

This sequence joins TRBV7-9 and TRBJ2-3; 9 bases align to TRBD1. Germline-derived CDR1 and CDR2 are SEHNR and FQNEAQ (reference sequence). The V gene end was trimmed by 5 bases and the J gene end by 4 bases; junction bases not matched to a gene: 10. The CDR3 loop spans 16 amino acids. The CDR3 DNA reads as TGTGCCAGCAGCCCGTACAGGGGGCGGATGGCAGATACGCAGTATTTT. It encodes CASSPYRGRMADTQYF.

Only a few counts were recorded for this clone. J is TRBJ2-7 and V is TRBV7-9; no clear D. The germline CDR1 and CDR2 sequences are SEHNR and FQNEAQ (reference sequence). This CDR3 has 13 amino acids. V dropped 5 bases and J dropped 0 bases, with 8 bases sitting between them. CDR3 protein: CASSPGISYEQYF. The CDR3 DNA follows: TGTGCCAGCAGCCCAGGTATCTCCTACGAGCAGTACTTC.

This clone was recorded once. The rearrangement links TRBV7-2 to TRBJ2-7, with 7 bases lining up with TRBD2. V shed 0 bases, J shed 0 bases, and the junction held 5 bases outside the gene matches. Germline V CDR1 and CDR2: SGHTA, FQGNSA. CDR3 length: 16 amino acids. CDR3 coding DNA: TGTGCCAGCAGCTTAGCAGCGGGATACAGCTCCTACGAGCAGTACTTC. Residues: CASSLAAGYSSYEQYF. Supplemented by reference TRBV7-2 and TRBJ2-7, the full variable domain reads GAGVSQSPSNKVTEKGKDVELRCDPISGHTALYWYRQSLGQGLEFLIYFQGNSAPDKSGLPSDRFSAERTGGSVSTLTIQRTQQEDSAVYLCASSLAAGYSSYEQYFGPGTRLTVT.

Details on this clone: The same CDR3 can be traced to other DNA sequences in this sample. This sequence joins TRBV27 and TRBJ2-7, with D uncertain. The germline V gene has CDR1 MNHEY and CDR2 SMNVEV (reference sequence). Trimming left V 4 bases short and J 2 bases short, with 6 bases between. The CDR3 runs 12 residues. Here the CDR3 reads CASSSSTYEQYF. CDR3 nucleotide sequence: TGTGCCAGCAGTTCTTCAACCTACGAGCAGTACTTC.

This clone occurred once. The chain has TRBV6-5 and TRBJ2-3; a possible D gene is TRBD2 (6 bases). V dropped 3 bases and J dropped 5 bases, with 15 bases sitting between them. The germline V gene has CDR1 MNHEY and CDR2 SVGAGI. The length of the CDR3 is 15 residues. CDR3: CASSYVGSKIDTQYF. The CDR3 DNA is TGTGCCAGCAGTTATGTCGGGAGTAAAATAGATACGCAGTATTTT.

This chain links TRBV7-6 with TRBJ2-1; D not resolved. V was pared by 7 bases and J by 8 bases, with 15 bases between. From germline, CDR1 is SGHVS and CDR2 FNYEAQ. This CDR3 spans 13 amino acids. For the CDR3, the DNA is TGTGCCAGCACCGTTTCCCCAATCCATGAGCAGTTCTTC. This translates into CASTVSPIHEQFF.

About this clone itself: Other nucleotide sequences from this sample produce the same CDR3. The rearrangement links TRBV19 to TRBJ2-7; TRBD1 matches at 8 bases. Trimming took 1 base from V and 1 from J; bases not matched to a gene: 0. Germline-derived CDR1 and CDR2 are LNHDA and SQIVND (reference sequence). CDR3 length equals 14 residues. The CDR3 DNA sequence: TGTGCCAGTAGTATAGGACAGGGGTCCTACGAGCAGTACTTC. Amino acids: CASSIGQGSYEQYF.

The rearrangement links TRBV11-2 to TRBJ1-1; no definite D call. The V and J ends lost 5 bases and 0 bases respectively, with 10 bases between them. The CDR3 consists of 14 residues. Germline V gives CDR1 SGHAT, CDR2 FQNNGV. The CDR3 loop reads CASSHSYLNTEAFF. The CDR3 DNA sequence: TGTGCCAGCAGCCATTCCTATCTGAACACTGAAGCTTTCTTT.

This clone was detected only a few times. The V gene is TRBV28, the J gene TRBJ2-5, with TRBD1 identical over 9 bases. The CDR3 runs to 15 residues. Germline V gene sequence: CDR1 MDHEN, CDR2 SYDVKM. Trimming cost V 4 bases and J 4 bases; bases outside gene matches: 7. The DNA of the CDR3 is TGTGCCAGCAGTTGGGACAGGGAATCCGGAGAGACCCAGTACTTC. Translated: CASSWDRESGETQYF.

This chain joins TRBV27 and TRBJ1-4, with 8 bases identical to TRBD1. The CDR3 is 14 residues long. CDR1 MNHEY and CDR2 SMNVEV come from the germline V gene (reference sequence). Trimming at V came to 4 bases and at J to 4 bases, leaving 2 bases not matched to a gene. The CDR3 nucleotides read TGTGCCAGCAGTTGGGACAGGTTTAATGAAAAACTGTTTTTT. Protein product: CASSWDRFNEKLFF.

As to this clone: An end of the junction does not agree with germline; a read error may underlie this. V usage is TRBV5-3 and J usage is TRBJ2-7, with 11 bases fitting TRBD2. TRBV5-3 is noted as an ORF with a role that remains uncertain. CDR3 size: 11 residues. CDR3 protein: CARSLPSGRHF. DNA of the CDR3: TGTGCCAGAAGCCTCCCTAGCGGGAGGCACTTC.

V gene TRBV9 combines with J gene TRBJ2-1, with a weak D call TRBD2 (6 bases). This CDR3 has 18 residues. The germline V gene encodes CDR1 SGDLS and CDR2 YYNGEE. V was pared by 0 bases and J by 0 bases, with 16 bases between. The DNA of the CDR3 is TGTGCCAGCAGCGTAGAGCCCGAGACGGGGGACTCCTACAATGAGCAGTTCTTC. Translating gives CASSVEPETGDSYNEQFF.

This chain links TRBV7-9 with TRBJ2-7; 8 positions match TRBD2. Germline CDR1 and CDR2: SEHNR and FQNEAQ (reference sequence). The CDR3 contains 15 residues. V shed 5 bases, J shed 5 bases, and the junction held 11 bases outside the gene matches. CDR3 amino acids: CASSPTGSGGHEQYF. The CDR3 bases are TGTGCCAGCAGCCCTACGGGGTCGGGGGGGCACGAGCAGTACTTC.

The genes are TRBV6-5 and TRBJ1-4; D remains unclear. The germline V gene has CDR1 MNHEY and CDR2 SVGAGI. This CDR3 region has 13 residues. Trimming took off 6 bases at V and 5 bases at J, with 10 bases between the two ends. The CDR3 sequence is CASSRGPNEKLFF. In DNA form, the CDR3 reads TGTGCCAGCAGCCGCGGACCAAATGAAAAACTGTTTTTT.

V is TRBV27 and J is TRBJ1-5; TRBD1 aligns across 7 bases. J gave up 2 bases and V 5 bases, and 9 bases lay outside the gene matches. In germline, CDR1 is MNHEY, CDR2 SMNVEV (reference sequence). The CDR3 length is 16 residues. As DNA, the CDR3 is TGTGCCAGCAGTCTAGGGGGCTTCATCGGCAATCAGCCCCAGCATTTT. This translates into CASSLGGFIGNQPQHF.

This chain uses TRBV4-3 with TRBJ2-1; D perhaps matches TRBD1 (6 bases). The CDR3 spans 15 residues. Per germline, CDR1 LGHNA and CDR2 YSLEER. V dropped 1 base and J dropped 8 bases, with 15 bases sitting between them. CDR3 in amino acids: CASSQGGLTPHEQFF. In DNA form, the CDR3 reads TGCGCCAGCAGCCAAGGGGGGCTCACGCCCCATGAGCAGTTCTTC.

On this clone itself: This specimen includes other DNA sequences encoding the same CDR3. The V and J genes are TRBV9 and TRBJ2-7; D is perhaps TRBD1 (6 bases). The V gene lost 3 bases and the J gene lost 2 bases, with 12 bases spanning the gap. Germline V gene data show CDR1 as SGDLS and CDR2 as YYNGEE. The CDR3 consists of 14 residues. The CDR3 spells CASSGRDTTYEQYF. The CDR3 bases are TGTGCCAGCAGCGGCCGGGACACCACCTACGAGCAGTACTTC.

The CDR3 coding sequence is TGTGCCAGTAGCCTGTCGGGAAGAGAGACCCAGTACTTC. It yields the protein CASSLSGRETQYF. The chain couples TRBV19 to TRBJ2-5, with D maybe TRBD2 (5 bases). CDR1 is LNHDA and CDR2 is SQIVND in the germline V gene (reference sequence). Trimming took 6 bases from V and 4 from J, leaving 12 bases between them. This CDR3 comprises 13 residues.

This clone was counted once. The chain employs TRBV6-5 and TRBJ1-1; D unresolved. The V gene's germline CDR1 is MNHEY and CDR2 SVGAGI. Trimming removed 11 bases at V and 1 base at J, with 8 bases between. This CDR3 region has 11 residues. CDR3 sequence reads: CACGPNTEAFF. The CDR3 region has the DNA TGTGCCTGCGGGCCGAACACTGAAGCTTTCTTT.

The chain links TRBV6-5 to TRBJ1-5; the D gene is possibly TRBD1 (5 bases). The CDR3 is made up of 15 amino acids. CDR1 is MNHEY and CDR2 is SVGAGI in the germline V gene. The V gene lost 0 bases and the J gene lost 5 bases, with 11 bases spanning the gap. CDR3: CASSYSIQGDQPQHF. CDR3 DNA sequence: TGTGCCAGCAGTTACTCGATCCAGGGAGATCAGCCCCAGCATTTT.